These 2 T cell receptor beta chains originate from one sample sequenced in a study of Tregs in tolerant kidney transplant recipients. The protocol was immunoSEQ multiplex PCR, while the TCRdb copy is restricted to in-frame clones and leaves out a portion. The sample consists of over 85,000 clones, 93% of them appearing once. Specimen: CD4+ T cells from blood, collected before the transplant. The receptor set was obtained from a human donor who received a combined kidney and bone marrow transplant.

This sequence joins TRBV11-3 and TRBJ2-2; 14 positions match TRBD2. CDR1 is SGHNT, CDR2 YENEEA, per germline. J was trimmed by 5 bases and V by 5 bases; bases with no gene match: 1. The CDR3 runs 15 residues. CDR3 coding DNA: TGTGCCAGCAGCCGGACTAGCGGGAGGACCGGGGAGCTGTTTTTT. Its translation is CASSRTSGRTGELFF.

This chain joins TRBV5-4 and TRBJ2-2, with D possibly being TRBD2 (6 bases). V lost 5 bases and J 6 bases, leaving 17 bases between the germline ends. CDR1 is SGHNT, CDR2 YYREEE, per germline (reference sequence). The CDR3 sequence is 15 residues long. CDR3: CASREGTANAGELFF. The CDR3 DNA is TGTGCCAGCAGAGAGGGGACTGCAAACGCCGGGGAGCTGTTTTTT.